Sequencing of this T cell receptor (beta chain) was carried out in a study of T cell changes during pregnancy in multiple sclerosis. Using immunoSEQ multiplex PCR, the repertoire was profiled, and TCRdb retains in-frame clones only, with some absent. The sample carries about 92,000 clones, roughly 90% recorded once. The germline V gene has CDR1 LNHDA and CDR2 SQIVND (reference sequence). CDR3 size: 17 residues. The J segment lost 4 bases and the V segment lost 5 bases, leaving 13 bases of the junction unmatched. The receptor comes from a female donor with multiple sclerosis, enrolled in a pregnancy study. Material: peripheral blood, obtained in the first trimester of pregnancy. The chain joins TRBV19 to TRBJ1-2, with 10 nucleotides matching TRBD1. This CDR3 is CASSLSTGTGVGYGYTF. CDR3 in DNA: TGTGCCAGTAGTCTTAGCACCGGGACAGGGGTCGGCTATGGCTACACCTTC.